The next 21 T cell receptor beta chains were all read from a single sample in a study of CD8 T cells in Susac syndrome (dated by TCRdb to the late 2010s). To prepare the library, the immunoSEQ multiplex PCR assay was applied. RNA was extracted using the RNeasy kit, and about 0.5 to 1 ug of the RNA was reverse transcribed with random hexamers. TCRdb's own reprocessing of the public reads used fastp at Q25 and MiXCR and kept productive beta chains. Merged by CDR3 protein, the rows form single entries marked with the most common genes and DNA. This sample has 150,000 to 250,000 distinct CDR3 sequences in its table, and roughly 96% of those were observed once. The top ten clones comprise under 0.095% of the sample. Specimen: CD4+ T cells from PBMCs. These receptors came from a human donor with multiple sclerosis.

This clonotype was picked up a small number of times. The gene calls are TRBV6-6 and TRBJ2-2; a weak D match, TRBD2 (6 bases). Trimming left V 5 bases short and J 1 base short, with 8 bases between. Germline V lookup: CDR1 MNHNY, CDR2 SVGAGI (reference sequence). This CDR3 region has 14 residues. DNA for the CDR3: TGTGCCAGCAGTAGCGGGCGGAACACCGGGGAGCTGTTTTTT. Its translation is CASSSGRNTGELFF.

This chain connects TRBV7-9 to TRBJ2-1; D is unresolved. Trimming stripped 5 bases from V and 7 bases from J, with 12 bases between. The V gene's germline CDR1 is SEHNR and CDR2 FQNEAQ (reference sequence). The CDR3 has 13 amino acids. The CDR3: CASSKRLPNEQFF. The CDR3 DNA is TGTGCCAGCAGCAAACGGTTACCTAATGAGCAGTTCTTC.

J is TRBJ1-2 and V is TRBV20-1; D unclear. Trimming stripped 5 bases from V and 6 bases from J, with 10 bases between. Germline V gene data show CDR1 as DFQATT and CDR2 as SNEGSKA (reference sequence). The CDR3 totals 11 residues. CDR3 sequence reads: CSASRSDGYTF. CDR3 nucleotide sequence: TGCAGTGCTTCGCGGTCGGATGGCTACACCTTC.

The chain is built from TRBV29-1 and TRBJ2-1; 13 bases are shared with TRBD2. V shed 8 bases and J 9 bases; nucleotides not matched to a gene: 13. This CDR3 has 15 amino acids. Germline V gene data show CDR1 as SQVTM and CDR2 as ANQGSEA. The CDR3 DNA reads TGCAGCTCTACCTACCGACTAGCGGGGGGAGGTGAGCAGTTCTTC. Translating gives CSSTYRLAGGGEQFF.

As DNA, the CDR3 is TGCAGCGTTGAAAACAGGGGCGATAGAAAACTGTTTTTT. It specifies CSVENRGDRKLFF. The chain is built from TRBV29-1 and TRBJ1-4, with 7 bases lining up with TRBD1. Germline values: CDR1 SQVTM, CDR2 ANQGSEA. The trim removed 2 bases at V and 10 bases at J, leaving 7 bases unmatched. The CDR3 runs to 13 residues. Complete variable domain (other parts from reference TRBV29-1 and TRBJ1-4): SAVISQKPSRDICQRGTSLTIQCQVDSQVTMMFWYRQQPGQSLTLIATANQGSEATYESGFVIDKFPISRPNLTFSTLTVSNMSPEDSSIYLCSVENRGDRKLFFGSGTQLSVL.

This sequence joins TRBV29-1 and TRBJ1-3; D gene uncertain. V was trimmed by 3 bases and J by 4 bases, leaving 7 bases between them. From germline, CDR1 is SQVTM and CDR2 ANQGSEA. This CDR3 is built from 12 residues. Here the CDR3 reads CSVDLGGNTIYF. CDR3 sequence (DNA): TGCAGCGTTGATCTGGGGGGAAACACCATATATTTT.

This clonotype was seen just once. The V gene is TRBV25-1, the J gene TRBJ2-4; D may be TRBD2 (6 bases). The CDR3 runs to 13 residues. Germline V gene lookup returns CDR1 MGHDK and CDR2 SYGVNS. V lost 8 bases to trimming and J lost 5 bases, with 13 bases between them. The CDR3 DNA is TGTGCCAGCGGGGGGAAAAACGAAAACATTCAGTACTTC. Translated, it gives CASGGKNENIQYF.

The V call is TRBV15, the J call TRBJ2-2; D ambiguous. V gave up 0 bases and J gave up 6 bases, with 5 bases separating them. The V gene's germline CDR1 is LNHNV and CDR2 YYDKDF (reference sequence). The CDR3 extends over 13 amino acids. The CDR3, as DNA: TGTGCCACCAGCAGAGATGCCTCCGGGGAGCTGTTTTTT. Protein sequence: CATSRDASGELFF.

The chain is built from TRBV18 and TRBJ2-1; TRBD2 matches 7 bases. With 4 bases clipped from V and 3 bases from J, the junction kept 3 bases outside the gene matches. The CDR3 has 14 amino acids. The germline V gene has CDR1 KGHSH and CDR2 LQKENI. The CDR3: CASSLQRDYNEQFF. The CDR3 nucleotides are TGTGCCAGCTCACTCCAGCGGGACTACAATGAGCAGTTCTTC.

The count of this clonotype is one. V and J are TRBV20-1 and TRBJ1-1, with 9 bases lining up with TRBD1. Trimming took 3 bases from V and 0 from J; bases not matched to a gene: 2. This CDR3 is 14 amino acids long. Per the germline V gene, CDR1 is DFQATT and CDR2 is SNEGSKA (reference sequence). CDR3 nucleotides: TGCAGTGCTAGGCGGGACAGGGTGAACACTGAAGCTTTCTTT. This encodes CSARRDRVNTEAFF.

CDR3 coding DNA: TGTGCCAGGTCCTACTACGAGCAGTACTTC. Its translation is CARSYYEQYF. This chain uses TRBV21-1 with TRBJ2-7. TRBV21-1 is assigned pseudogene status. The CDR3 is 10 residues long.

The chain has TRBV24-1 and TRBJ2-1; perhaps TRBD2 as D (6 bases). This CDR3 region has 13 residues. V was pared by 9 bases and J by 2 bases, with 10 bases between. Germline CDR1 KGHDR, CDR2 SFDVKD. The CDR3 region has the DNA TGTGCCACCGCGGGGCAGGCCTACAATGAGCAGTTCTTC. This encodes CATAGQAYNEQFF.

J is TRBJ2-4 and V is TRBV29-1, with no clear D. Trimming cost V 4 bases and J 0 bases, with 13 bases left between them. The CDR3 runs to 15 residues. CDR1 and CDR2 from the germline V gene are SQVTM and ANQGSEA. CDR3 amino acids: CSVAHGVLAKNIQYF. The CDR3 bases are TGCAGCGTTGCCCATGGCGTACTAGCCAAAAACATTCAGTACTTC.

The chain joins TRBV5-4 to TRBJ2-3, with TRBD2 matching over 11 bases. The CDR3 is 16 residues long. V shed 3 bases, J shed 4 bases, and the junction held 7 bases outside the gene matches. Germline V gene sequence: CDR1 SGHNT, CDR2 YYREEE (reference sequence). The CDR3 loop is CASSSTSGAHADTQYF. As DNA, the CDR3 is TGTGCCAGCAGCTCGACTAGCGGGGCCCACGCAGATACGCAGTATTTT.

CDR3 sequence reads: CASSSGQLYEQYF. CDR3 nucleotide sequence: TGTGCCAGCAGTTCCGGACAGCTCTACGAGCAGTACTTC. The chain employs TRBV12-3 or TRBV12-4 and TRBJ2-7, with a possible D match to TRBD1 (6 bases). The CDR3 spans 13 residues. V was clipped by 4 bases and J by 3 bases, with 10 bases between them.

This clonotype showed up just once. The chain uses TRBV30 and TRBJ1-3, with D unclear. The CDR3 sequence is 14 residues long. Germline V gene sequence: CDR1 GTSNPN, CDR2 SVGIG (reference sequence). V shed 2 bases and J shed 0 bases, with 8 bases lying between them. CDR3 region: CAWSRLPSGNTIYF. As DNA, the CDR3 is TGTGCCTGGAGTCGACTCCCCTCTGGAAACACCATATATTTT. The entire variable domain, with the rest obtained from reference TRBV30 and TRBJ1-3, is as follows: SQTIHQWPATLVQPVGSPLSLECTVEGTSNPNLYWYRQAAGRGLQLLFYSVGIGQISSEVPQNLSASRPQDRQFILSSKKLLLSDSGFYLCAWSRLPSGNTIYFGEGSWLTVV.

This chain connects TRBV29-1 to TRBJ2-3; unclear D gene. The V end was cut by 2 bases, the J end by 1 base, with 7 bases between. The CDR3 consists of 13 residues. CDR1 and CDR2 (germline): SQVTM, ANQGSEA. CDR3 sequence reads: CSVERVGTDTQYF. The DNA for the CDR3 is TGCAGCGTTGAAAGGGTGGGCACAGATACGCAGTATTTT.

This chain links TRBV11-2 with TRBJ2-1, with 10 bases matching TRBD1. The germline V gene encodes CDR1 SGHAT and CDR2 FQNNGV. V lost 2 bases, J lost 7 bases, and 5 bases stayed unmatched. The CDR3 consists of 15 residues. Here the CDR3 reads CASSLRGQGRNEQFF. The CDR3 nucleotides are TGTGCCAGCAGCTTAAGGGGACAGGGGAGGAATGAGCAGTTCTTC.

The rearrangement joins TRBV5-4 to TRBJ2-3; no clear D gene. This CDR3 has 14 residues. Trimming shortened V by 3 bases and J by 4 bases, and 12 bases separated the two germline ends. Germline-derived CDR1 and CDR2 are SGHNT and YYREEE (reference sequence). The CDR3 is CASSSPTSSDTQYF. The CDR3 nucleotides are TGTGCCAGCAGCTCCCCGACGTCTTCAGATACGCAGTATTTT.

The chain couples TRBV9 to TRBJ1-2; 7 bases match TRBD1. This CDR3 has 17 amino acids. CDR1 is SGDLS and CDR2 is YYNGEE in the germline V gene. Trimming removed 0 bases from V and 1 base from J; junction bases left unmatched: 9. This CDR3 is CASSVAAGTADNYGYTF. CDR3 sequence (DNA): TGTGCCAGCAGCGTAGCCGCGGGGACAGCTGATAACTATGGCTACACCTTC.

The sample holds one count of this clonotype. CDR3 nucleotides: TGCAGTGCCCAGATCAGCCAAGAGACCCAGTACTTC. Protein sequence: CSAQISQETQYF. The chain has TRBV20-1 and TRBJ2-5; D gene unclear. V was clipped by 6 bases and J by 1 base, with 9 bases between them. This CDR3 comprises 12 residues. Germline V lookup: CDR1 DFQATT, CDR2 SNEGSKA (reference sequence).